This T cell receptor beta chain was identified during a study of blood T cell repertoires in COVID-19. At the level of the study: COVID-19 samples, acute and convalescent, were from the United States, Italy and Spain. Sources were T cells, B-cell-depleted T cells, or PBMCs; the material itself was cDNA or gDNA.

In the source study's methods: The authors estimated nucleated cell counts from reference gene primer amplification. Using immunoSEQ multiplex PCR, the repertoire was profiled, and TCRdb retains in-frame clones only, with some absent. V, J and clone size derive from that table, while D and trimming were established from the DNA sequence. The repertoire holds 470,000 or so clones, with approximately 83% as singletons. This CDR3 has 14 residues. Trimming took 4 bases from V and 5 from J; bases not matched to a gene: 5. Germline CDR1 and CDR2: KGHSH and LQKENI. The receptor was isolated from a human donor in a cohort sampled during active COVID-19. Material: peripheral blood. V is TRBV18 and J is TRBJ2-7; 10 nucleotides match TRBD1. CDR3 residues: CASSLSGTGDEQYF. CDR3 coding DNA: TGTGCCAGCTCACTGTCCGGGACAGGGGACGAGCAGTACTTC.